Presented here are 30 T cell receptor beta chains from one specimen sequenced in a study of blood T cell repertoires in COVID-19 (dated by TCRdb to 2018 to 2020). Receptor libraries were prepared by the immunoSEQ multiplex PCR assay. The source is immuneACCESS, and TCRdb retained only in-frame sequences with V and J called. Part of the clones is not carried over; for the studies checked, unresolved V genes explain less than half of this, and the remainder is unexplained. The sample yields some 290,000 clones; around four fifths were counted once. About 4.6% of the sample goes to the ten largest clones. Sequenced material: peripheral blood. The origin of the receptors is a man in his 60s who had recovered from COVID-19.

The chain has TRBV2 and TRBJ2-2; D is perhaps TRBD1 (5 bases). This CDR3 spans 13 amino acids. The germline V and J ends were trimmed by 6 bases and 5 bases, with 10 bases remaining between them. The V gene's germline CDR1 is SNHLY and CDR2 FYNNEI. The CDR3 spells CASRIQGTGELFF. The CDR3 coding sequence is TGTGCCAGCAGGATTCAGGGTACCGGGGAGCTGTTTTTT.

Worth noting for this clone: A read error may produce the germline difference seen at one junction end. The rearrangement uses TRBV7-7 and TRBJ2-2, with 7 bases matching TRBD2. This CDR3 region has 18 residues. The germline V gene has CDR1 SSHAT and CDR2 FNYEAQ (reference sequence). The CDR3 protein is CASSLGVPQRGNTGELFF. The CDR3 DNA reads TGTGCTAGCAGCTTAGGAGTCCCCCAGCGGGGGAACACCGGGGAGCTGTTTTTT. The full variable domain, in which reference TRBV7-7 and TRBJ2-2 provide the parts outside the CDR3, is GAGVSQSPRYKVTKRGQDVTLRCDPISSHATLYWYQQALGQGPEFLTYFNYEAQPDKSGLPSDRFSAERPEGSISTLTIQRTEQRDSAMYRCASSLGVPQRGNTGELFFGEGSRLTVL.

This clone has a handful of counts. The CDR3 coding sequence is TGTGCCAGCAGTGCACAACAGGGCTACGAGCAGTACTTC. Residues: CASSAQQGYEQYF. The chain is built from TRBV6-4 and TRBJ2-7; TRBD1 might be the D (6 bases). Trimming left V 4 bases short and J 3 bases short, with 10 bases between. The germline V gene has CDR1 MRHNA and CDR2 SNTAGT. The CDR3 contains 13 residues.

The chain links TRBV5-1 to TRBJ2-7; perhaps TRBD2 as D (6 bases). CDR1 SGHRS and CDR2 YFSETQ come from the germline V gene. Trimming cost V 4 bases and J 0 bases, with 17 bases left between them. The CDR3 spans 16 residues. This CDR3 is CASSPEGGRNSYEQYF. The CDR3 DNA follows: TGCGCCAGCAGCCCGGAGGGAGGCAGAAACTCCTACGAGCAGTACTTC. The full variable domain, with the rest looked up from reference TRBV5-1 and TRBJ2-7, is KAGVTQTPRYLIKTRGQQVTLSCSPISGHRSVSWYQQTPGQGLQFLFEYFSETQRNKGNFPGRFSGRQFSNSRSEMNVSTLELGDSALYLCASSPEGGRNSYEQYFGPGTRLTVT.

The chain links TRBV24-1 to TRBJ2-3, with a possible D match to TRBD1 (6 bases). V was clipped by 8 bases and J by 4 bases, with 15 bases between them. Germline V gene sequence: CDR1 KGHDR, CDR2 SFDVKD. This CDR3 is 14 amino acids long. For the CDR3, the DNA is TGTGCCACCATATGGGACAACTTCCCAGATACGCAGTATTTT. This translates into CATIWDNFPDTQYF.

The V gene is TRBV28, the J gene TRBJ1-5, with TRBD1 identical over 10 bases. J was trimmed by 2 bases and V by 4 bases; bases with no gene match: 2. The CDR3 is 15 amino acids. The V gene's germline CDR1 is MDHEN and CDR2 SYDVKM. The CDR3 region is CASSSGTGGNQPQHF. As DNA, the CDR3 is TGTGCCAGCAGTTCCGGGACAGGGGGCAATCAGCCCCAGCATTTT. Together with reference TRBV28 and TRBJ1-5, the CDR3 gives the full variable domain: DVKVTQSSRYLVKRTGEKVFLECVQDMDHENMFWYRQDPGLGLRLIYFSYDVKMKEKGDIPEGYSVSREKKERFSLILESASTNQTSMYLCASSSGTGGNQPQHFGDGTRLSIL.

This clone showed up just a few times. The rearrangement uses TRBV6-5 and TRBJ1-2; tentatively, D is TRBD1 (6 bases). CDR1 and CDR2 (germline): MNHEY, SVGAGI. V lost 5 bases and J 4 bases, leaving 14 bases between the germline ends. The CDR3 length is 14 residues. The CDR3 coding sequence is TGTGCCAGCAGTCCAGGGGAAGGGGGCTATGGCTACACCTTC. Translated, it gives CASSPGEGGYGYTF.

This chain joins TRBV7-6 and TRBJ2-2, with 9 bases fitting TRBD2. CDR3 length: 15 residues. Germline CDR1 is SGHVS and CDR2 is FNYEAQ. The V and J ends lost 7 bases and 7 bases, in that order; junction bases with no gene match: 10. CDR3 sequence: CASTPLAGLVGELFF. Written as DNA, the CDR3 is TGTGCCAGCACCCCTCTAGCGGGATTGGTCGGGGAGCTGTTTTTT.

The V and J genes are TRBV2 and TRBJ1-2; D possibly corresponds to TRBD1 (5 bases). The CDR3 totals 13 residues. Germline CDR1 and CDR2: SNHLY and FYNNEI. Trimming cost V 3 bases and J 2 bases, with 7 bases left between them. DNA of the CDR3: TGTGCCAGCAGTGACGGGGGGAACTATGGCTACACCTTC. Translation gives CASSDGGNYGYTF.

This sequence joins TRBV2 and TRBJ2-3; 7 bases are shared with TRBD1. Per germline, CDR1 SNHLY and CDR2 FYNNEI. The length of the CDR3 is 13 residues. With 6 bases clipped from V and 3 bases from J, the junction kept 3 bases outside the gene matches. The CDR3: CASRAGGTDTQYF. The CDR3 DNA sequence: TGTGCCAGCAGGGCAGGGGGAACAGATACGCAGTATTTT.

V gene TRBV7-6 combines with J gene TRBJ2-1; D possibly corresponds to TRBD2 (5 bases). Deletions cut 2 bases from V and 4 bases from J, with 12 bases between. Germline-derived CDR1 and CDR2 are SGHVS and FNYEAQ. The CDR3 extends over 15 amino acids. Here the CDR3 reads CASSLRAVNYNEQFF. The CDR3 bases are TGTGCCAGCAGCTTAAGAGCGGTTAATTACAATGAGCAGTTCTTC.

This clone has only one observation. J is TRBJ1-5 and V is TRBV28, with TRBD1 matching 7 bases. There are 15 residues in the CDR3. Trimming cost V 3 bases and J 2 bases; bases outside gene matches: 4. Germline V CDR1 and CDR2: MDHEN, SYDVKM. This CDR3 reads CASSLEGARNQPQHF. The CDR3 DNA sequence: TGTGCCAGCAGTTTGGAGGGGGCACGCAATCAGCCCCAGCATTTT.

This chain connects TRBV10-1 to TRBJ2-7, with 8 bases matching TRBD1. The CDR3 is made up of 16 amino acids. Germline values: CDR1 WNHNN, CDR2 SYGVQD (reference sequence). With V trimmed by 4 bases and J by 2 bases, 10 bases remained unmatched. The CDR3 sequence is CASSGKTGQATYEQYF. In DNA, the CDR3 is TGCGCCAGCAGTGGAAAGACGGGACAGGCAACCTACGAGCAGTACTTC.

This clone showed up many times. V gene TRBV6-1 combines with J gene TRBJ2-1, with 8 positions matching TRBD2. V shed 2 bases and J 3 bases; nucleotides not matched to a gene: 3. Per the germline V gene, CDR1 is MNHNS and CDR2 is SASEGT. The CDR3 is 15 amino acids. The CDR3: CASSELAGGYNEQFF. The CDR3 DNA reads TGTGCCAGCAGTGAATTGGCGGGAGGCTACAATGAGCAGTTCTTC.

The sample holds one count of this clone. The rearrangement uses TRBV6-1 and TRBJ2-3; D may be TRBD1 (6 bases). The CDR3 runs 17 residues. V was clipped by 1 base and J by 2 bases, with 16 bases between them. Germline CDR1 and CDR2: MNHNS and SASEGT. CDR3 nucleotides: TGTGCCAGCAGTGAAGTCAACAGGGCGTTCTACACAGATACGCAGTATTTT. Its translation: CASSEVNRAFYTDTQYF.

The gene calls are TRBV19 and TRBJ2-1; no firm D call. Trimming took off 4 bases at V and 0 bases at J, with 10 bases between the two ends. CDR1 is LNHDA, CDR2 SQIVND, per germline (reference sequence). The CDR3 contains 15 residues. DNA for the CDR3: TGTGCCAGTAGTAACGTCCCGAGCTCCTACAATGAGCAGTTCTTC. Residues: CASSNVPSSYNEQFF.

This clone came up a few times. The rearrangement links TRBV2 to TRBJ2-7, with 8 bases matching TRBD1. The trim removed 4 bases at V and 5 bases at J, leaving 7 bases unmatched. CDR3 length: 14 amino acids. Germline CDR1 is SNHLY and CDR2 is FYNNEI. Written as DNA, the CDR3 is TGTGCCAGCAGTGCGCAGACAGGGGCGAACGAGCAGTACTTC. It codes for CASSAQTGANEQYF.

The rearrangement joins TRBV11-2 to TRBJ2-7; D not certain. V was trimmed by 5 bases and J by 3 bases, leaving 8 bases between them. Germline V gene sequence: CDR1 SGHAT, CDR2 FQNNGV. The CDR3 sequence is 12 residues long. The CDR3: CASSQQSYEQYF. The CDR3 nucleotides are TGTGCCAGCAGCCAACAGAGCTACGAGCAGTACTTC.

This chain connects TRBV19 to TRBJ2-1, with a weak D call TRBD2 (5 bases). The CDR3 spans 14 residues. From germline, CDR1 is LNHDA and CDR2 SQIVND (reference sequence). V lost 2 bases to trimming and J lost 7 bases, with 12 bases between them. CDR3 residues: CASSIPPPGNEQFF. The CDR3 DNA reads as TGTGCCAGTAGTATACCCCCCCCGGGGAATGAGCAGTTCTTC.

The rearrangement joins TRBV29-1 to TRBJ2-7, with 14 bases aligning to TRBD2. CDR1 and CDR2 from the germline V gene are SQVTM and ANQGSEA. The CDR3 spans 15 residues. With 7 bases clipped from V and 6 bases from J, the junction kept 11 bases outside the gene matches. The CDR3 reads CSAVPGLAGVREQYF. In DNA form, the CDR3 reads TGCAGCGCCGTACCGGGACTAGCGGGAGTACGCGAGCAGTACTTC.

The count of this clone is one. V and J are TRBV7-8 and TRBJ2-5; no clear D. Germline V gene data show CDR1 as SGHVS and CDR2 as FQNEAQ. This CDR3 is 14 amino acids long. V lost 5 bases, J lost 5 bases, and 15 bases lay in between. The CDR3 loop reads CASSRGAWSETQYF. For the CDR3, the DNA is TGTGCCAGCAGCCGAGGAGCCTGGTCGGAGACCCAGTACTTC.

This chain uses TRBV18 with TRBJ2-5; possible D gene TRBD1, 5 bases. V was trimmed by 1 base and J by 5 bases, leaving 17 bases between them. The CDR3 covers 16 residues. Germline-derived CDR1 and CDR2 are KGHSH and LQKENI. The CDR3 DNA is TGTGCCAGCTCACCACGCGAGGACAAGCACGTCGAGACCCAGTACTTC. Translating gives CASSPREDKHVETQYF.

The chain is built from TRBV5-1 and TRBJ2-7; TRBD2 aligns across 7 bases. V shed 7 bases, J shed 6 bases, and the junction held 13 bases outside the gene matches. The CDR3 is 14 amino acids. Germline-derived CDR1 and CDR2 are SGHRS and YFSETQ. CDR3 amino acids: CASSVEGGASEQYF. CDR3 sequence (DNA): TGCGCCAGCTCGGTGGAGGGAGGGGCGAGCGAGCAGTACTTC.

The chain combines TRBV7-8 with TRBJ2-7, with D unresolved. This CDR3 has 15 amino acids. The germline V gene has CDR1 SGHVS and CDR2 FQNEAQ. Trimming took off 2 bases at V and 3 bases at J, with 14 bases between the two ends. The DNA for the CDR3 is TGTGCCAGCAGCTTACAAGGATTGACGGGCTACGAGCAGTACTTC. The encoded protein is CASSLQGLTGYEQYF.

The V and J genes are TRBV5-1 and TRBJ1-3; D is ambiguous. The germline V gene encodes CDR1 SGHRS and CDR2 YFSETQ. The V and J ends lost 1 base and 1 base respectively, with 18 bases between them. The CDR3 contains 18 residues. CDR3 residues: CASSLSVSGIGSGNTIYF. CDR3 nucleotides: TGCGCCAGCAGCTTGTCGGTGTCGGGAATAGGGTCTGGAAACACCATATATTTT.

CDR3 DNA sequence: TGTGCCAGCAGCTTAGTCGTTCGGGGGGCCGAGACCCAGTACTTC. This translates into CASSLVVRGAETQYF. The rearrangement links TRBV7-9 to TRBJ2-5; possibly TRBD2 for D (7 bases). The CDR3 contains 15 residues. The germline CDR1 and CDR2 sequences are SEHNR and FQNEAQ (reference sequence). V was cut by 1 base and J by 5 bases, with 14 bases left in between.

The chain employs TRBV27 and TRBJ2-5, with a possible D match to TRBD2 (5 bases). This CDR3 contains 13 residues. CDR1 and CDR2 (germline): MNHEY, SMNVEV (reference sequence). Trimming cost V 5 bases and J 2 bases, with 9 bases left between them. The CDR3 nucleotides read TGTGCCAGCAGTCGCACTAGGCAAGAGACCCAGTACTTC. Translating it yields CASSRTRQETQYF.

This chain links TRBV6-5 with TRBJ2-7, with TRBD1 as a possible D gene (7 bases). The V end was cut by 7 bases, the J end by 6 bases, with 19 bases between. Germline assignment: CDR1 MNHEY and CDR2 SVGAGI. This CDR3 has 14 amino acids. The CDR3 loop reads CASTDRQGLGEQYF. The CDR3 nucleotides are TGTGCCAGCACGGACAGACAGGGACTTGGCGAGCAGTACTTC.

The CDR3 region has the DNA TGTGCCAGCATCCAAGGACTAGCGGGAGCCGCCTACAATGAGCAGTTCTTC. The encoded protein is CASIQGLAGAAYNEQFF. The chain employs TRBV7-9 and TRBJ2-1; 13 nucleotides match TRBD2. Per germline, CDR1 SEHNR and CDR2 FQNEAQ (reference sequence). Unmatched junction bases numbered 8, after V lost 7 bases and J lost 2 bases. This CDR3 is 17 amino acids long.

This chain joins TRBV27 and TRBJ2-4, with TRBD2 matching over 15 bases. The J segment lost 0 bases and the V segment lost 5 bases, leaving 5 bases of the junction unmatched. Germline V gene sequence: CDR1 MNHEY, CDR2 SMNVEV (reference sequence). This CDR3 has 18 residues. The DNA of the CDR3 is TGTGCCAGCAGTCCTGGGACTAGCGGGGGGCTAGCCAAAAACATTCAGTACTTC. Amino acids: CASSPGTSGGLAKNIQYF.